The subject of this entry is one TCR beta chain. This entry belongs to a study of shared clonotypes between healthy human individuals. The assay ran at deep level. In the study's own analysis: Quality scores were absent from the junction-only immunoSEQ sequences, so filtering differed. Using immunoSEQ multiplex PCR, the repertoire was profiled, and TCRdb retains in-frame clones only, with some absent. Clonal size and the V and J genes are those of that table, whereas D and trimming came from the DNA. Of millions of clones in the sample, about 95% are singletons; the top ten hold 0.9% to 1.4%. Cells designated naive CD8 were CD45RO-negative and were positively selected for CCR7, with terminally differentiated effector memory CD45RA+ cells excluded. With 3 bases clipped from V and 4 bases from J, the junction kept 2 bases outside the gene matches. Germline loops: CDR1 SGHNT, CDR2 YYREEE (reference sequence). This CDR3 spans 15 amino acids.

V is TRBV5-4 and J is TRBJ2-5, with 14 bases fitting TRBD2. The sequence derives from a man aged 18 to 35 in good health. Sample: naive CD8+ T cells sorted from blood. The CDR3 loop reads CASSSGTSGRETQYF. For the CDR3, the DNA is TGTGCCAGCAGCTCCGGGACTAGCGGGAGAGAGACCCAGTACTTC.